A selection of T cell receptor beta chains follows, all from one sample in a study of T cell repertoires in cytomegalovirus infection. A single record per CDR3 protein comes from TCRdb applying MiXCR to the reads. There are fewer than 350,000 distinct CDR3 sequences in the sample; roughly 15% occur only once, and 9.5% to 15% lies in the top ten. Sequenced input: PBMCs. Receptors were obtained from a human donor in good health (CMV status not recorded). Some clones in this sample may be carry-over from other donors' samples. Each CDR3 is given with its conserved first and last residue. The order of the fields is CDR3 length, V gene, J gene, D gene, clone size, CDR3 protein, CDR3 DNA. D genes are given only for firm matches. The size of a clone is reported for some rows only, either as once, few or many, or as a class for expanded clones.

13,TRBV29-1,TRBJ2-3,NA,NA,CSVTLWATDTQYF,TGCAGCGTTACCCTCTGGGCCACAGATACGCAGTATTTT
17,TRBV11-2,TRBJ2-1,TRBD1,few,CASSSIAGNRGFHEQFF,TGTGCCAGCAGTTCCATAGCTGGGAACAGGGGGTTTCATGAGCAGTTCTTC
17,TRBV4-1,TRBJ1-4,TRBD1,few,CASSQGPIRDRGEKLFF,TGCGCCAGCAGCCAAGGCCCCATCCGGGACAGGGGCGAAAAACTGTTTTTT
13,TRBV7-2,TRBJ2-7,NA,many,CASSLRQVHEQYF,TGTGCCAGCAGCTTAAGGCAGGTCCACGAGCAGTACTTC
15,TRBV5-5,TRBJ1-1,NA,few,CASSRHDTGNTEAFF,TGTGCCAGCAGCCGACACGACACAGGAAACACTGAAGCTTTCTTT
20,TRBV20-1,TRBJ2-1,TRBD2,NA,CSASEVGPLAGVQSYNEQFF,TGCAGTGCTAGTGAGGTGGGCCCGCTAGCGGGGGTCCAAAGCTACAATGAGCAGTTCTTC
15,TRBV5-4,TRBJ2-7,TRBD1,NA,CASSNPGQGHYEQYF,TGTGCCAGCAGCAACCCGGGACAGGGACACTACGAGCAGTACTTC
14,TRBV7-9,TRBJ1-5,NA,many,CASSPWDGNQPQHF,TGTGCCAGCAGCCCTTGGGACGGCAATCAGCCCCAGCATTTT
14,TRBV7-2,TRBJ2-7,NA,many,CASSLGAGPYEQYF,TGTGCCAGCAGCTTAGGCGCCGGTCCTTACGAGCAGTACTTC
15,TRBV6-5,TRBJ1-6,NA,once,CASTSSTTYNSPLHF,TGTGCCAGCACCTCCTCTACAACCTATAATTCACCCCTCCACTTT
16,TRBV6-2/TRBV6-3,TRBJ1-5,NA,NA,CASSYAFQGRSQPQHF,TGTGCCAGCAGTTACGCTTTTCAGGGGCGAAGTCAGCCCCAGCATTTT
14,TRBV20-1,TRBJ1-1,NA,many,CSARDLGQNTEAFF,TGCAGTGCTAGAGACCTGGGACAGAACACTGAAGCTTTCTTT
19,TRBV7-8,TRBJ1-4,NA,many,CASSFAFRGSAARRLKLFF,TGTGCCAGCAGCTTTGCTTTTAGGGGGTCGGCGGCCCGTCGACTAAAACTGTTTTTT
17,TRBV13,TRBJ1-1,NA,few,CASSLLRGVGSNTEAFF,TGTGCCAGCAGCTTATTACGGGGGGTGGGGTCGAACACTGAAGCTTTCTTT
11,TRBV28,TRBJ1-5,NA,many,CASRNQGPQHF,TGTGCCAGCAGAAACCAGGGGCCCCAGCATTTT
16,TRBV6-6,TRBJ1-2,TRBD1,few,CASSFVKYRGDYGYTF,TGTGCCAGCAGTTTCGTAAAATACAGGGGTGACTATGGCTACACCTTC
21,TRBV6-6,TRBJ2-1,TRBD1,NA,CASRTDPGQGAIQWGYNEQFF,TGTGCCAGCAGGACCGACCCGGGACAGGGGGCAATCCAATGGGGCTACAATGAGCAGTTCTTC
16,TRBV6-1,TRBJ2-3,TRBD1,many,CASRYTGGLGTDTQYF,TGTGCCAGCAGATATACAGGGGGTCTTGGCACAGATACGCAGTATTTT
16,TRBV20-1,TRBJ1-1,TRBD1,NA,CSARCPGGQVNTEAFF,TGCAGTGCTAGATGTCCCGGGGGACAGGTGAACACTGAAGCTTTCTTT
15,TRBV5-1,TRBJ1-5,NA,few,CASSLTWGGNQPQHF,TGCGCCAGCAGCTTAACGTGGGGGGGAAATCAGCCCCAGCATTTT
12,TRBV7-6,TRBJ2-2,TRBD1,many,CASSQGAGELFF,TGTGCCAGCAGCCAGGGGGCCGGGGAGCTGTTTTTT
15,TRBV7-2,TRBJ1-5,TRBD1,many,CASSLSDRGNQPQHF,TGTGCCAGCAGCCTGAGCGACAGGGGCAATCAGCCCCAGCATTTT
18,TRBV5-1,TRBJ2-7,TRBD1,NA,CASSLAPRDRGSLGEQYF,TGCGCCAGCAGCTTGGCCCCCAGGGACAGGGGGTCTCTCGGCGAGCAGTACTTC
19,TRBV3-1,TRBJ2-1,TRBD1,NA,CASSQDPRDRLGLINEQFF,TGTGCCAGCAGCCAAGACCCCCGGGACAGGTTAGGACTGATCAATGAGCAGTTCTTC
13,TRBV5-6,TRBJ2-4,NA,NA,CASSLSGLGVQYF,TGTGCCAGCAGCTTGTCGGGATTGGGGGTTCAGTACTTC
16,TRBV7-3,TRBJ1-1,TRBD1,many,CASSLTRDSTNTEAFF,TGTGCCAGCAGCTTAACGAGGGACAGTACGAACACTGAAGCTTTCTTT
15,TRBV20-1,TRBJ1-5,TRBD1,few,CSAAPWGQQNQPQHF,TGCAGTGCCGCCCCATGGGGACAGCAAAATCAGCCCCAGCATTTT
15,TRBV27,TRBJ2-7,TRBD2,few,CASSWTSGDSYEQYF,TGTGCCAGCAGCTGGACTAGCGGGGACTCCTACGAGCAGTACTTC
15,TRBV2,TRBJ1-5,NA,few,CASSERTYSNQPQHF,TGTGCCAGCAGTGAGAGGACGTATAGCAATCAGCCCCAGCATTTT
17,TRBV7-2,TRBJ1-2,NA,many,CASSSTPDRFSNYGYTF,TGTGCCAGCAGCTCGACCCCAGACAGGTTTTCTAACTATGGCTACACCTTC
14,TRBV7-9,TRBJ2-7,TRBD1,many,CASSPTGVPYEQYF,TGTGCCAGCAGCCCTACAGGGGTGCCTTACGAGCAGTACTTC
11,TRBV6-1,TRBJ2-2,NA,NA,CASIEGVGLFF,TGTGCCAGCATAGAGGGAGTCGGGCTGTTTTTT
11,TRBV2,TRBJ2-7,NA,few,CASSKGYEQYF,TGTGCCAGCAGTAAGGGATACGAGCAGTACTTC
13,TRBV5-1,TRBJ2-7,TRBD1,NA,CASSRGQAQEQYF,TGCGCCAGCAGCAGAGGACAGGCTCAGGAGCAGTACTTC
15,TRBV12-5,TRBJ2-5,NA,few,CASGPYWGQRETQYF,TGTGCTAGTGGACCCTATTGGGGGCAGAGGGAGACCCAGTACTTC
15,TRBV5-4,TRBJ2-1,TRBD1,NA,CASSDRASSYNEQFF,TGTGCCAGCAGCGACAGGGCCAGCTCCTACAATGAGCAGTTCTTC
13,TRBV4-2,TRBJ2-7,NA,few,CASSQGGGTEQYF,TGTGCCAGCAGCCAAGGAGGAGGGACCGAGCAGTACTTC
17,TRBV5-1,TRBJ1-3,TRBD1,few,CASSYGQGGSSGNTIYF,TGCGCCAGCAGCTACGGACAGGGGGGGAGCTCTGGAAACACCATATATTTT
16,TRBV29-1,TRBJ2-5,TRBD2,many,CSVDWLAGGHQETQYF,TGCAGCGTTGATTGGCTAGCGGGGGGCCATCAAGAGACCCAGTACTTC
14,TRBV5-1,TRBJ2-7,TRBD1,NA,CASSPGTGGNEQYF,TGCGCCAGCAGCCCCGGGACAGGGGGTAACGAGCAGTACTTC
14,TRBV5-8,TRBJ2-7,NA,NA,CASSLAAPSYEQYF,TGTGCCAGCAGCTTGGCGGCACCCTCCTACGAGCAGTACTTC
13,TRBV7-2,TRBJ1-2,NA,many,CASSSGQYYGYTF,TGTGCCAGCAGCTCAGGACAGTACTATGGCTACACCTTC
14,TRBV12-3/TRBV12-4,TRBJ2-3,TRBD2,many,CASSLELAGDTQYF,TGTGCCAGCAGTTTAGAGCTAGCGGGGGATACGCAGTATTTT
16,TRBV5-8,TRBJ2-3,NA,few,CASSLHFRGGTDTQYF,TGTGCCAGCAGCCTCCATTTCAGGGGAGGCACAGATACGCAGTATTTT
17,TRBV3-1,TRBJ1-2,NA,NA,CASSPQSGGLQNYGYTF,TGTGCCAGCAGCCCGCAATCCGGGGGACTACAGAACTATGGCTACACCTTC
14,TRBV12-3/TRBV12-4,TRBJ2-1,NA,NA,CASSRNVPPDEQFF,TGTGCCAGCAGTCGAAACGTCCCCCCCGATGAGCAGTTCTTC
16,TRBV20-1,TRBJ2-1,TRBD2,NA,CSAPTSGGATSSEQFF,TGCAGTGCTCCCACTAGCGGGGGAGCCACTTCGAGTGAGCAGTTCTTC
15,TRBV27,TRBJ2-1,NA,NA,CASSFVGVAYNEQFF,TGTGCCAGCAGTTTCGTCGGGGTAGCCTACAATGAGCAGTTCTTC
15,TRBV12-3/TRBV12-4,TRBJ2-5,TRBD1,many,CASSLRQGPQETQYF,TGTGCCAGCAGTTTGAGACAGGGCCCCCAAGAGACCCAGTACTTC